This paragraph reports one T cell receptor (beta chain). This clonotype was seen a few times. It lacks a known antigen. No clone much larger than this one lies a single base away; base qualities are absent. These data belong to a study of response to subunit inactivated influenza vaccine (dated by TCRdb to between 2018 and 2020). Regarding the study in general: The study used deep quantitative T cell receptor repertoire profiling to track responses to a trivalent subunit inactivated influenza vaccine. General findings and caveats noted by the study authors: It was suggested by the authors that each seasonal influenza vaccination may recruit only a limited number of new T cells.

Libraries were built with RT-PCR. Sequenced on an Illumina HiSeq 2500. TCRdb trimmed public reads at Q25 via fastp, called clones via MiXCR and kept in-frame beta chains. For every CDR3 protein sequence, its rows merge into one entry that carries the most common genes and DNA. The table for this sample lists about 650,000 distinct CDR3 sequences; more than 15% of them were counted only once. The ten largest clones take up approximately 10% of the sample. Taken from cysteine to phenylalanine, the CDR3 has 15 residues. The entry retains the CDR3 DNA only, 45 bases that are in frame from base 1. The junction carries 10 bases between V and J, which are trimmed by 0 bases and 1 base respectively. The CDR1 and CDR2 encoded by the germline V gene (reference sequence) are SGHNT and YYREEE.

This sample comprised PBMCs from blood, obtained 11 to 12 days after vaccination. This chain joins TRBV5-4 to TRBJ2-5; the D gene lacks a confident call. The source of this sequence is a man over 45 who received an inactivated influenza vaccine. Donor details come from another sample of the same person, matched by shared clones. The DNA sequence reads TGTGCCAGCAGCTTGGCCAGGTCGTCCCAAGAGACCCAGTACTTC. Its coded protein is CASSLARSSQETQYF.